The clone carrying this T cell receptor (beta chain) ranks as medium-sized. The data belong to a study of T cell changes during pregnancy in multiple sclerosis. Sequencing was performed with immunoSEQ multiplex PCR; in TCRdb, only in-frame clones are kept and a portion is missing. The repertoire includes about 66,000 clones, around nine tenths of them detected once, and under 6% sits in the top ten. The sequencing here drew on CD8+ T cells from peripheral blood mononuclear cells, taken before pregnancy. The sequence derives from a female donor with multiple sclerosis, enrolled in a pregnancy study.

CDR3 bases: TGTGCCAGCAGCCACCCCCGGCGACAGGGCTCCTACGAGCAGTACTTC. Translation: CASSHPRRQGSYEQYF. The V call is TRBV7-9, the J call TRBJ2-7; 7 bases agree with TRBD1. The CDR3 totals 16 residues. With 5 bases clipped from V and 0 bases from J, the junction kept 10 bases outside the gene matches. The germline V gene encodes CDR1 SEHNR and CDR2 FQNEAQ (reference sequence).